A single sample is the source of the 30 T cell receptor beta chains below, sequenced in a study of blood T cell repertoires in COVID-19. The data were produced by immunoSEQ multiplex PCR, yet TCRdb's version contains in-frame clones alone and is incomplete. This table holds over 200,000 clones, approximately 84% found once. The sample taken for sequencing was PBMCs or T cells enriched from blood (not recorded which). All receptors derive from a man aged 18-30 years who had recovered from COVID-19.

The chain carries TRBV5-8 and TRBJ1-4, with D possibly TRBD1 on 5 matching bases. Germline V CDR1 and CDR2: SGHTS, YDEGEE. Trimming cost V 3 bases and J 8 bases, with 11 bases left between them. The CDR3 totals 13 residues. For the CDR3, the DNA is TGTGCCAGCAGCTCCCGGGGGGGGGAAAAACTGTTTTTT. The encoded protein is CASSSRGGEKLFF. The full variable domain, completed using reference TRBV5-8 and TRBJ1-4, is EAGVTQSPTHLIKTRGQQATLRCSPISGHTSVYWYQQALGLGLQFLLWYDEGEERNRGNFPPRFSGRQFPNYSSELNVNALELEDSALYLCASSSRGGEKLFFGSGTQLSVL.

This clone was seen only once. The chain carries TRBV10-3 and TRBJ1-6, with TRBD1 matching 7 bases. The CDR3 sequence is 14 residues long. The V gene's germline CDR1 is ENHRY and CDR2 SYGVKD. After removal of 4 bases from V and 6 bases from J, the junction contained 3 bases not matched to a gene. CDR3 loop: CAISGGTVNSPLHF. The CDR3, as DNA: TGTGCCATCAGTGGAGGGACAGTTAATTCACCCCTCCACTTT.

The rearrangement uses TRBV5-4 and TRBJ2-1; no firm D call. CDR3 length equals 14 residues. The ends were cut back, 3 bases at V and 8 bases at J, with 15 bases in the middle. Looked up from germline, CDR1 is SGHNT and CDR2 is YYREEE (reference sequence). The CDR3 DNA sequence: TGTGCCAGCAGCTCAGATAGCTTGGTCCATGAGCAGTTCTTC. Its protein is CASSSDSLVHEQFF.

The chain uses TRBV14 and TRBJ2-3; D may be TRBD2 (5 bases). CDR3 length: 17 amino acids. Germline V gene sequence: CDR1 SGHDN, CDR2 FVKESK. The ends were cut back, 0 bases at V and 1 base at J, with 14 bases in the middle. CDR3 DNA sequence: TGTGCCAGCAGCCAAGAGGGTAGCGCAGGACGCACAGATACGCAGTATTTT. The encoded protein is CASSQEGSAGRTDTQYF.

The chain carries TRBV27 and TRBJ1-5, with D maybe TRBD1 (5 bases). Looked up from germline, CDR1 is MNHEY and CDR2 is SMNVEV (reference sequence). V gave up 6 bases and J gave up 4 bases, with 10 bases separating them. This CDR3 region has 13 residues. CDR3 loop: CASSLQVNQPQHF. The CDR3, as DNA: TGTGCCAGCAGCTTACAGGTAAATCAGCCCCAGCATTTT.

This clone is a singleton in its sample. In DNA form, the CDR3 reads TGTGCCAGCCACGCCGTGGCGGGAGGGCCAAGGGAGCAGTACTTC. The encoded protein is CASHAVAGGPREQYF. The rearrangement joins TRBV2 to TRBJ2-7; TRBD2 agrees at 9 bases. Germline trimming cut 8 bases from V and 7 bases from J; bases unmatched to any gene: 15. Germline CDR1 and CDR2: SNHLY and FYNNEI. The CDR3 loop spans 15 amino acids.

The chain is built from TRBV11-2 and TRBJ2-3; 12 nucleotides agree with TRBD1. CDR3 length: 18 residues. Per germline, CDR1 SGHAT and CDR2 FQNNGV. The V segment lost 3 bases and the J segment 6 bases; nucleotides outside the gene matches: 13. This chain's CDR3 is CASSFSGTGGVSGDTQYF. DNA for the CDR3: TGTGCCAGCAGCTTTTCCGGGACAGGGGGCGTTTCTGGGGATACGCAGTATTTT.

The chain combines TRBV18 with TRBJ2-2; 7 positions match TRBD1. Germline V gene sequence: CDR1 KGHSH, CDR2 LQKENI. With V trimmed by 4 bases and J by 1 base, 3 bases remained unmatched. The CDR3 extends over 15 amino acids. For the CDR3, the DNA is TGTGCCAGCTCACGCACAGGGGAGAACACCGGGGAGCTGTTTTTT. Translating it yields CASSRTGENTGELFF.

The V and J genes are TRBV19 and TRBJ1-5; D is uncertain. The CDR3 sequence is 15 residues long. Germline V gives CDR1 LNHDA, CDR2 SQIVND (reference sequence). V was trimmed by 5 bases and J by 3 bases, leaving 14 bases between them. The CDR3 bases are TGTGCCAGTAGTCCTGGAGGGAGTTACAATCAGCCCCAGCATTTT. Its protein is CASSPGGSYNQPQHF.

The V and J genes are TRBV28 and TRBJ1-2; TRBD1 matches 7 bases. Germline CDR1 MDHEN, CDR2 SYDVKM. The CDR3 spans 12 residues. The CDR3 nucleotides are TGTGTTACAGGGGACATGGCCTATGGCTACACCTTC. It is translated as CVTGDMAYGYTF.

The CDR3 coding sequence is TGTGCCAGTAGTATGTTGGGACAGCTCACCTGGGGTCAGCCCCAGCATTTT. It is translated as CASSMLGQLTWGQPQHF. The chain combines TRBV19 with TRBJ1-5; 7 positions agree with TRBD1. Germline V gene sequence: CDR1 LNHDA, CDR2 SQIVND (reference sequence). This CDR3 spans 17 amino acids. V lost 3 bases, J lost 6 bases, and 14 bases stayed unmatched.

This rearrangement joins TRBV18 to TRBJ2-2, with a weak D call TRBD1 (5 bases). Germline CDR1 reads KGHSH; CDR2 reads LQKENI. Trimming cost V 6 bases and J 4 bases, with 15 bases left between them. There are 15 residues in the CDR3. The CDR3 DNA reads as TGTGCCAGCTCCCTACCGTTCCAGGGCACCGGGGAGCTGTTTTTT. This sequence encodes CASSLPFQGTGELFF.

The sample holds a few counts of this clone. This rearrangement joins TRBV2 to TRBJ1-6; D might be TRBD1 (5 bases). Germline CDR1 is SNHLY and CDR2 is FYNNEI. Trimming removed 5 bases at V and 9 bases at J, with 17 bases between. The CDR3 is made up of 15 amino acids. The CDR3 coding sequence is TGTGCCAGCAGTACGGGGCGGGGCCGGGGTTCACCCCTCCACTTT. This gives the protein CASSTGRGRGSPLHF.

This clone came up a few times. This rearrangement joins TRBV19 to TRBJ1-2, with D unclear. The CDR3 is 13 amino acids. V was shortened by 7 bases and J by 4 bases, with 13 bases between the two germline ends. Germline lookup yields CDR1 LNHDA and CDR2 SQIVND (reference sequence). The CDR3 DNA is TGTGCCAGTACAAATAAACAGAGCTATGGCTACACCTTC. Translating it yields CASTNKQSYGYTF.

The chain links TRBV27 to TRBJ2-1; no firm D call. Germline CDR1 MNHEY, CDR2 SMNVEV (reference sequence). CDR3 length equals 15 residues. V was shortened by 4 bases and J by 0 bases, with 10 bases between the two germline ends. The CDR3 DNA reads TGTGCCAGCAGTTCCCGGTCGAGCTCCTACAATGAGCAGTTCTTC. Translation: CASSSRSSSYNEQFF.

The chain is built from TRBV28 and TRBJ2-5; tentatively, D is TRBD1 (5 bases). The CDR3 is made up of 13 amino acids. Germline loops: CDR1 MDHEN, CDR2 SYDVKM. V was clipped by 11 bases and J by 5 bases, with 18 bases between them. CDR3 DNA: TGTGCCCACGGCCAGGGCAGGTGGGAGACCCAGTACTTC. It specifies CAHGQGRWETQYF. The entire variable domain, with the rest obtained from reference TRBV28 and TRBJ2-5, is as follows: DVKVTQSSRYLVKRTGEKVFLECVQDMDHENMFWYRQDPGLGLRLIYFSYDVKMKEKGDIPEGYSVSREKKERFSLILESASTNQTSMYLCAHGQGRWETQYFGPGTRLLVL.

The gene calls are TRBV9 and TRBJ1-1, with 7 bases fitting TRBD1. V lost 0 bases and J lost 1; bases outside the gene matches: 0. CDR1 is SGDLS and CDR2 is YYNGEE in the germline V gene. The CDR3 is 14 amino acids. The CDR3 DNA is TGTGCCAGCAGCGTAGGGGACAGGAACACTGAAGCTTTCTTT. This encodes CASSVGDRNTEAFF.

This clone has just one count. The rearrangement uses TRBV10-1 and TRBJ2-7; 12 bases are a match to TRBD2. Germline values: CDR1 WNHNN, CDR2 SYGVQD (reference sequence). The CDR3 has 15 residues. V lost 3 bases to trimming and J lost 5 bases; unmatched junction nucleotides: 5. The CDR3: CASSDRLAGENEQYF. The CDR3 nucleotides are TGCGCCAGCAGTGACAGACTAGCGGGAGAGAACGAGCAGTACTTC.

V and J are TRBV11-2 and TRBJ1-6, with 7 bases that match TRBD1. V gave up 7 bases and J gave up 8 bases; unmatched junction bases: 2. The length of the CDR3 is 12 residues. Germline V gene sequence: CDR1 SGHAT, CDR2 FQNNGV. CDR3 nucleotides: TGTGCCAGCAACGACAGGGATTCACCCCTCCACTTT. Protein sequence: CASNDRDSPLHF.

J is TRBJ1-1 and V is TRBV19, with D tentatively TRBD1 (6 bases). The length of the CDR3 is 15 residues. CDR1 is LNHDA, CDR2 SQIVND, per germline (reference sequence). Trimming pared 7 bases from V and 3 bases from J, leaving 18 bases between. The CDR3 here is CASTDRNRGDTEAFF. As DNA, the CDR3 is TGTGCCAGTACCGACAGGAATAGGGGCGACACTGAAGCTTTCTTT.

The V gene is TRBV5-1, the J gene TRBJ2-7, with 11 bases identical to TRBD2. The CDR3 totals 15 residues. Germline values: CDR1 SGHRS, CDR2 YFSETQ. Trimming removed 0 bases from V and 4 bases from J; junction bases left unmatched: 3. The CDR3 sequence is CASSLGLAGRYEQYF. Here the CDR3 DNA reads TGCGCCAGCAGCTTGGGACTAGCGGGAAGGTACGAGCAGTACTTC.

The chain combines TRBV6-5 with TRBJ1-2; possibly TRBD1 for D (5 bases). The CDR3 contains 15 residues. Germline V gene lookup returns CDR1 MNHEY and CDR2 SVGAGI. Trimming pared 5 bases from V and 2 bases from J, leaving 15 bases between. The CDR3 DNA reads TGTGCCAGCAGTCCCGACAGCTACGACAACTATGGCTACACCTTC. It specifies CASSPDSYDNYGYTF.

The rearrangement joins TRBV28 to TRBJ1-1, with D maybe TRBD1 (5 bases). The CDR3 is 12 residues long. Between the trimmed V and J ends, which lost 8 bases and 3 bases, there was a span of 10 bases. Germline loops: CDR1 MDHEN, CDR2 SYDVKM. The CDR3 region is CASLQGYTEAFF. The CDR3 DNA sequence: TGTGCCAGCCTTCAGGGATACACTGAAGCTTTCTTT. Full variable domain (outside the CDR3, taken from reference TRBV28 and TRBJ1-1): DVKVTQSSRYLVKRTGEKVFLECVQDMDHENMFWYRQDPGLGLRLIYFSYDVKMKEKGDIPEGYSVSREKKERFSLILESASTNQTSMYLCASLQGYTEAFFGQGTRLTVV.

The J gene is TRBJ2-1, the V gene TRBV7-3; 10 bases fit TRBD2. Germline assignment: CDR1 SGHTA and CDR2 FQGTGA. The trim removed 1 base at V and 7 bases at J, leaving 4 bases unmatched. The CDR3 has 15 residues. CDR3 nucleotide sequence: TGTGCCAGCAGCTTAAGTTCTAGCGGGAGTAATGAGCAGTTCTTC. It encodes CASSLSSSGSNEQFF.

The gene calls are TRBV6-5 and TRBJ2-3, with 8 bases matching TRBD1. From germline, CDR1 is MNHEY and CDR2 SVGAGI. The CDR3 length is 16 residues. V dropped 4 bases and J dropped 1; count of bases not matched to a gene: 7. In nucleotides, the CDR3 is TGTGCCAGCAGTTCCGGACAGGGCTTCGGCACAGATACGCAGTATTTT. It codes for CASSSGQGFGTDTQYF.

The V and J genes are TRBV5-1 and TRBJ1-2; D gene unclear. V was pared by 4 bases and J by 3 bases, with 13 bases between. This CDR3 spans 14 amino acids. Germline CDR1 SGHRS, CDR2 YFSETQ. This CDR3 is CASSETGSHYGYTF. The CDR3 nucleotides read TGCGCCAGCAGCGAGACGGGATCACACTATGGCTACACCTTC.

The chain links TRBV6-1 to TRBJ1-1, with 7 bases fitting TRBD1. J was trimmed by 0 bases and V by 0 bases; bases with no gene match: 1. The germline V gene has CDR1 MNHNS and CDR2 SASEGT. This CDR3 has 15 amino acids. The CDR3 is CASSEAGTVNTEAFF. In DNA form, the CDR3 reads TGTGCCAGCAGTGAAGCCGGGACAGTGAACACTGAAGCTTTCTTT.

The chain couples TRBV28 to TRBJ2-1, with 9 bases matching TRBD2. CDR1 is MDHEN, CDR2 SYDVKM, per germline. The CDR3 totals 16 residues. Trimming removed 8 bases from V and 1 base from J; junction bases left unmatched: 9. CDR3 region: CASLPGAGGSYNEQFF. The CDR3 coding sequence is TGTGCCAGCCTCCCCGGCGCGGGAGGGTCCTACAATGAGCAGTTCTTC.

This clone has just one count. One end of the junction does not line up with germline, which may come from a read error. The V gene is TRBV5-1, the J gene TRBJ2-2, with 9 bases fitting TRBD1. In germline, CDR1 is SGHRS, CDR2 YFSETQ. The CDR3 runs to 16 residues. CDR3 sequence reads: CASSLGDRVDTGELFF. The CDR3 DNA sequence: TGCGCCAGCAGTTTGGGGGACAGGGTAGACACCGGGGAGCTGTTTTTT.

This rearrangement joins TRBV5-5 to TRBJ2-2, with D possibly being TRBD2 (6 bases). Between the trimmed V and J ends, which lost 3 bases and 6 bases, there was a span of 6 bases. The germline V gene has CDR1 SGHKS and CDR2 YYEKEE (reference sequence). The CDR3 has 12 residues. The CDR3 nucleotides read TGTGCCAGCAGCTGGGGGGCCGGGGAGCTGTTTTTT. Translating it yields CASSWGAGELFF. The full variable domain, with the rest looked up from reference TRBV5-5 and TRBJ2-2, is DAGVTQSPTHLIKTRGQQVTLRCSPISGHKSVSWYQQVLGQGPQFIFQYYEKEERGRGNFPDRFSARQFPNYSSELNVNALLLGDSALYLCASSWGAGELFFGEGSRLTVL.